Presented here are 10 T cell receptor beta chains from one specimen sequenced in a study of blood T cell repertoires in COVID-19. Assay used: immunoSEQ multiplex PCR; TCRdb lists only in-frame clones, some missing. The sample has fewer than 150,000 clones; about 84% are singletons. Sequencing used peripheral blood. The receptor source for this set is a human donor in a cohort sampled during active COVID-19.

V and J are TRBV5-1 and TRBJ2-2; D not resolved. Germline V CDR1 and CDR2: SGHRS, YFSETQ. Trimming cost V 3 bases and J 6 bases, with 9 bases left between them. The length of the CDR3 is 13 residues. CDR3 nucleotides: TGCGCCAGCAGCTCGGGTGGTGCCGGGGAGCTGTTTTTT. It yields the protein CASSSGGAGELFF. Full variable domain (rest looked up from reference TRBV5-1 and TRBJ2-2): KAGVTQTPRYLIKTRGQQVTLSCSPISGHRSVSWYQQTPGQGLQFLFEYFSETQRNKGNFPGRFSGRQFSNSRSEMNVSTLELGDSALYLCASSSGGAGELFFGEGSRLTVL.

This sequence joins TRBV11-1 and TRBJ2-5; 8 bases are a match to TRBD1. Germline values: CDR1 SGHAT, CDR2 FQDESV (reference sequence). This CDR3 has 14 residues. With 6 bases clipped from V and 2 bases from J, the junction kept 5 bases outside the gene matches. The CDR3 coding sequence is TGTGCCAGCAGAGACAGGGGTGGTCAAGAGACCCAGTACTTC. Its protein is CASRDRGGQETQYF.

This sequence joins TRBV20-1 and TRBJ1-1, with 10 bases matching TRBD1. The germline gives CDR1 DFQATT, CDR2 SNEGSKA (reference sequence). The junction had 6 bases not matched to a gene; V was cut back by 6 bases and J by 11 bases. The CDR3 contains 11 residues. The CDR3 protein is CSAGQGLFAFF. The DNA for the CDR3 is TGCAGTGCGGGACAGGGGTTATTTGCTTTCTTT.

V gene TRBV2 combines with J gene TRBJ1-1; D gene unclear. Germline CDR1 reads SNHLY; CDR2 reads FYNNEI. Trimming removed 9 bases at V and 0 bases at J, with 14 bases between. There are 14 residues in the CDR3. CDR3 sequence (DNA): TGTGCCAGAGACTTCGGCAGCGTGAACACTGAAGCTTTCTTT. It codes for CARDFGSVNTEAFF.

This clone has only one observation. This chain uses TRBV6-1 with TRBJ2-2; no definite D call. Germline CDR1 MNHNS, CDR2 SASEGT. The CDR3 runs to 15 residues. V was clipped by 0 bases and J by 3 bases, with 8 bases between them. This CDR3 is CASSEAQQHTGELFF. The CDR3 DNA follows: TGTGCCAGCAGTGAAGCGCAACAACACACCGGGGAGCTGTTTTTT.

The V gene is TRBV19, the J gene TRBJ1-2, with TRBD1 matching over 8 bases. The ends lost 6 bases at V and 12 bases at J; junction bases unmatched: 12. Germline V gene data show CDR1 as LNHDA and CDR2 as SQIVND (reference sequence). CDR3 length equals 13 residues. CDR3 sequence: CASRSGQGAENTF. CDR3 in DNA: TGTGCCAGTAGATCTGGGCAGGGGGCTGAAAACACCTTC.

The chain employs TRBV19 and TRBJ1-4, with 7 bases fitting TRBD1. With V trimmed by 5 bases and J by 0 bases, 12 bases remained unmatched. The CDR3 is made up of 18 amino acids. The V gene's germline CDR1 is LNHDA and CDR2 SQIVND (reference sequence). CDR3 coding DNA: TGTGCCAGTAGTGAGACAGGGCGACGTTCTGCAACTAATGAAAAACTGTTTTTT. Translated, it gives CASSETGRRSATNEKLFF.

This rearrangement joins TRBV5-1 to TRBJ1-4; 7 bases are a match to TRBD1. The CDR3 length is 15 residues. The V segment lost 0 bases and the J segment 3 bases; nucleotides outside the gene matches: 2. Germline lookup yields CDR1 SGHRS and CDR2 YFSETQ. CDR3 sequence (DNA): TGCGCCAGCAGCTTGGAAGGGGGCTCTAATGAAAAACTGTTTTTT. It yields the protein CASSLEGGSNEKLFF.

The chain joins TRBV7-2 to TRBJ2-5; 11 bases fit TRBD1. CDR3 length: 18 residues. CDR1 is SGHTA and CDR2 is FQGNSA in the germline V gene. V was pared by 4 bases and J by 3 bases, with 13 bases of the junction left unmatched. CDR3 DNA sequence: TGTGCCAGCAGCTCCTTTCGGACAGGGGGCGAGTCCGAAGAGACCCAGTACTTC. It translates to CASSSFRTGGESEETQYF. Filled out from reference TRBV7-2 and TRBJ2-5, the complete variable domain reads GAGVSQSPSNKVTEKGKDVELRCDPISGHTALYWYRQSLGQGLEFLIYFQGNSAPDKSGLPSDRFSAERTGGSVSTLTIQRTQQEDSAVYLCASSSFRTGGESEETQYFGPGTRLLVL.

In this sample, this clone turned up a few times. The V and J genes are TRBV3-1 (or the pseudogene TRBV3-2) and TRBJ2-3; TRBD2 agrees at 10 bases. The CDR3 runs to 17 residues. The germline CDR1 and CDR2 sequences are LGHDT and YNNKEL (reference sequence). Trimming removed 4 bases from V and 4 bases from J; junction bases left unmatched: 11. This chain's CDR3 is CASSLLGAGGQADTQYF. The CDR3 bases are TGTGCCAGCAGCCTCCTCGGAGCGGGGGGGCAAGCAGATACGCAGTATTTT.